Listed below are T cell receptor beta chains from one sample, sequenced in a study of blood T cell repertoires in COVID-19. TCRdb keeps only in-frame clones here, not all; method: immunoSEQ multiplex PCR. The profile shows more than 200,000 clones, approximately 90% of them singletons. Sequencing was performed on peripheral blood. These receptors all stem from a man in his thirties or forties with COVID-19, enrolled during active disease. Both conserved end residues are part of each CDR3. The order of the fields is CDR3 protein, CDR3 DNA, V gene, J gene, D gene, clone size. A D gene is named only where the DNA matches it firmly. Rows may omit the clone size; those that give it use once, few, many or a size class.

CVSSYSWDTMEKLFF,TGTGTCAGCAGCTATTCCTGGGACACCATGGAAAAACTGTTTTTT,TRBV5-6,TRBJ1-4,NA,NA
CASTRLAGVWYNEQFF,TGTGCCAGCACTCGATTAGCGGGAGTATGGTACAATGAGCAGTTCTTC,TRBV6-6,TRBJ2-1,TRBD2,NA
CSARFWRLGETQYF,TGCAGCGCGCGTTTCTGGCGGTTGGGAGAGACCCAGTACTTC,TRBV29-1,TRBJ2-5,NA,once
CASSPTPGQGTGELFF,TGTGCCAGCAGCCCAACGCCGGGACAGGGGACCGGGGAGCTGTTTTTT,TRBV7-8,TRBJ2-2,TRBD1,once
CASSLRSGTNYNEQFF,TGTGCCAGCAGCTTACGGTCCGGGACTAACTACAATGAGCAGTTCTTC,TRBV7-3,TRBJ2-1,TRBD2,NA
CASRETGTGRETQYF,TGTGCCAGCAGGGAGACCGGGACAGGGCGGGAGACCCAGTACTTC,TRBV6-6,TRBJ2-5,TRBD1,NA
CASSPTGDYGYTF,TGCGCCAGCAGCCCGACAGGGGACTATGGCTACACCTTC,TRBV4-1,TRBJ1-2,TRBD1,NA
CASSPGTGSEQYF,TGTGCCAGCAGCCCCGGGACAGGGAGCGAGCAGTACTTC,TRBV5-4,TRBJ2-7,TRBD1,NA
CASSLWTGLRLNEQFF,TGTGCCAGCAGTCTCTGGACAGGGCTGAGGTTGAATGAGCAGTTCTTC,TRBV6-2/TRBV6-3,TRBJ2-1,TRBD1,NA
CASSVITDTQYF,TGTGCCAGCAGCGTTATCACAGATACGCAGTATTTT,TRBV9,TRBJ2-3,NA,NA
CASSMRATYEQYF,TGTGCCAGTAGTATGAGGGCCACCTACGAGCAGTACTTC,TRBV19,TRBJ2-7,NA,NA
CASSRGQNNSPLHF,TGTGCCAGCAGTCGGGGACAGAATAATTCACCCCTCCACTTT,TRBV7-3,TRBJ1-6,TRBD1,few
CASSYGTAESYEQYF,TGTGCCAGCAGTTACGGGACAGCCGAATCCTACGAGCAGTACTTC,TRBV7-9,TRBJ2-7,TRBD1,NA
CSVDLRTVPNEQFF,TGCAGCGTTGATCTTAGGACAGTCCCCAATGAGCAGTTCTTC,TRBV29-1,TRBJ2-1,NA,NA
CASSLTSGTGGAYEQYF,TGTGCCAGCAGCTTGACTTCCGGGACAGGGGGCGCGTACGAGCAGTACTTC,TRBV5-6,TRBJ2-7,TRBD1,few
CASSLTGPNTEAFF,TGTGCCAGCAGCTTGACAGGTCCGAACACTGAAGCTTTCTTT,TRBV11-3,TRBJ1-1,NA,NA
CASSLGQNTGELFF,TGTGCCAGCAGCTTGGGACAGAACACCGGGGAGCTGTTTTTT,TRBV5-6,TRBJ2-2,NA,NA
CASSLRQGLNTEAFF,TGCGCCAGCAGCTTACGACAGGGGCTGAACACTGAAGCTTTCTTT,TRBV5-1,TRBJ1-1,TRBD1,NA
CASSSTPGTGVEAFF,TGTGCCAGCAGTTCCACACCCGGGACAGGGGTTGAAGCTTTCTTT,TRBV28,TRBJ1-1,TRBD1,NA
CASSYNRNYGYTF,TGTGCCAGCAGTTACAACAGAAACTATGGCTACACCTTC,TRBV6-5,TRBJ1-2,NA,once
CAWVRLARTDTQYF,TGTGCCTGGGTCCGACTAGCGCGGACAGATACGCAGTATTTT,TRBV30,TRBJ2-3,TRBD2,NA
CASSLGAGRYGYTF,TGCGCCAGCAGCTTGGGTGCGGGTCGCTATGGCTACACCTTC,TRBV5-1,TRBJ1-2,NA,NA
CASSQDIGSSTDTQYF,TGCGCCAGCAGCCAAGATATTGGCAGTAGCACAGATACGCAGTATTTT,TRBV4-1,TRBJ2-3,NA,once
CASSLMTATNEKLFF,TGCGCCAGCAGCTTGATGACAGCAACTAATGAAAAACTGTTTTTT,TRBV5-1,TRBJ1-4,NA,NA
CASRRGNSPLHF,TGTGCCAGCCGAAGGGGGAATTCACCCCTCCACTTT,TRBV7-8,TRBJ1-6,NA,NA
CSVERTSGGNEQFF,TGCAGCGTTGAGAGGACTAGCGGGGGGAATGAGCAGTTCTTC,TRBV29-1,TRBJ2-1,TRBD2,NA
CASSREQAHTGELFF,TGTGCCAGTAGTAGGGAACAGGCACACACCGGGGAGCTGTTTTTT,TRBV19,TRBJ2-2,NA,few
CASSLGSDGNTIYF,TGCGCCAGCAGCTTGGGGAGCGATGGAAACACCATATATTTT,TRBV5-1,TRBJ1-3,NA,NA
CASSTGTSVNEQFF,TGTGCCAGCAGCACCGGGACTAGTGTCAATGAGCAGTTCTTC,TRBV7-3,TRBJ2-1,TRBD2,NA
CASSVTSGEAKQYF,TGTGCCAGTAGTGTCACTAGCGGGGAGGCGAAGCAGTACTTC,TRBV19,TRBJ2-7,TRBD2,NA
CASRDTRGAYEQYF,TGTGCCAGCAGGGATACACGGGGTGCCTACGAGCAGTACTTC,TRBV6-5,TRBJ2-7,NA,NA
CASSLEGQVRSYEQYF,TGTGCCAGCAGCTTAGAGGGACAGGTTCGCTCCTACGAGCAGTACTTC,TRBV11-3,TRBJ2-7,TRBD1,NA
CASSYSPGQGFYGYTF,TGTGCCAGCAGTTACTCCCCGGGACAGGGTTTCTATGGCTACACCTTC,TRBV6-5,TRBJ1-2,TRBD1,NA
CASSLTRTAAYEQYF,TGTGCCAGCAGCCTTACTAGGACGGCAGCCTACGAGCAGTACTTC,TRBV13,TRBJ2-7,NA,NA